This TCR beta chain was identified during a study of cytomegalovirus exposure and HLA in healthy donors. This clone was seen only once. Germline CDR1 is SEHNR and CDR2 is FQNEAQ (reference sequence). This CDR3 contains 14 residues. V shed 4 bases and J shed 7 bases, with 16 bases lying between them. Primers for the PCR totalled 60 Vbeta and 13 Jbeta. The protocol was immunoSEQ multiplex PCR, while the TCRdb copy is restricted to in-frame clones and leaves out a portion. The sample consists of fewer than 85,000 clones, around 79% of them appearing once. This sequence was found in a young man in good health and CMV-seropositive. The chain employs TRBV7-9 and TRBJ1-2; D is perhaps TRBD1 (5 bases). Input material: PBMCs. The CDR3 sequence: CASSSRASQGGYTF. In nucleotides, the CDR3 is TGTGCCAGCAGCTCACGAGCGAGTCAGGGTGGCTACACCTTC. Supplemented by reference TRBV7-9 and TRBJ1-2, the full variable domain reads DTGVSQNPRHKITKRGQNVTFRCDPISEHNRLYWYRQTLGQGPEFLTYFQNEAQLEKSRLLSDRFSAERPKGSFSTLEIQRTEQGDSAMYLCASSSRASQGGYTFGSGTRLTVV.